This record looks at one T cell receptor (beta chain) sequence and its context. V was trimmed by 0 bases and J by 5 bases, leaving 10 bases between them. The germline CDR1 and CDR2 sequences are SGDLS and YYNGEE. The CDR3 runs to 14 residues. The sample belongs to a study of blood T cell repertoires in COVID-19. Study summary: From T cells, B-cell-depleted T cells, or PBMCs came the material, which was cDNA or gDNA.

Profiled with immunoSEQ multiplex PCR; TCRdb holds only in-frame clones, not every one. Of roughly 160,000 clones in the sample, 70% to 90% are singletons; the top ten hold approximately 7%. This chain uses TRBV9 with TRBJ2-3; D is perhaps TRBD2 (6 bases). Sequenced input: peripheral blood. The sequence came from a man aged 50 or older with active or convalescent COVID-19. The CDR3 sequence is CASSVEVSGDTQYF. For the CDR3, the DNA is TGTGCCAGCAGCGTAGAGGTTAGCGGAGATACGCAGTATTTT.